This is a list of T cell receptor beta chains from one sample in a study of blood T cell repertoires in COVID-19. Clones were sequenced by immunoSEQ multiplex PCR, and TCRdb holds only the in-frame ones, with some missing. The profile shows under 200,000 clones, around 83% of them singletons. Sequences were obtained from peripheral blood. The receptors originated from a woman aged 35 to 49 with acute or convalescent COVID-19. The CDR3 runs from the conserved cysteine through the conserved F or W. A D gene is named only where the DNA matches it firmly. Expanded clones are given a class, and other clones once, few, many or no size at all.

TRBJ2-1 | NA | NA | TRBV21-1 | CASSKQWASGFPYNEQFF | TGTGCCAGCAGCAAACAGTGGGCTAGCGGGTTCCCCTACAATGAGCAGTTCTTC
TRBJ2-5 | TRBD1 | few | TRBV6-5 | CATSETGFGETQYF | TGTGCCACGTCAGAGACAGGGTTCGGGGAGACCCAGTACTTC
TRBJ1-2 | NA | NA | TRBV20-1 | CSARDRTDGYTF | TGCAGTGCTCGTGACAGGACTGATGGCTACACCTTC
TRBJ1-1 | TRBD1 | NA | TRBV5-4 | CASSLAGRGKGSEAFF | TGTGCCAGCAGCTTGGCCGGCAGGGGGAAGGGTTCTGAAGCTTTCTTT
TRBJ2-3 | NA | NA | TRBV12-3/TRBV12-4 | CASSRGQTDTQYF | TGTGCCAGCAGCCGCGGACAAACAGATACGCAGTATTTT
TRBJ1-2 | NA | NA | TRBV20-1 | CSASGRDGYTF | TGCAGTGCTAGCGGGAGGGATGGCTACACCTTC
TRBJ2-7 | NA | NA | TRBV18 | CASSPGQGISYEQYF | TGTGCCAGCTCACCGGGCCAGGGCATTTCCTACGAGCAGTACTTC
TRBJ1-2 | NA | NA | TRBV12-3/TRBV12-4 | CASSLGRIYGYTF | TGTGCCAGCAGTTTAGGGAGGATCTATGGCTACACCTTC
TRBJ2-1 | TRBD2 | once | TRBV27 | CASSSETSGGNEQFF | TGTGCCAGCAGTTCCGAGACTAGCGGGGGCAATGAGCAGTTCTTC
TRBJ2-2 | NA | NA | TRBV19 | CASSILAGATGELFF | TGTGCCAGTAGTATACTTGCGGGGGCCACCGGGGAGCTGTTTTTT
TRBJ1-5 | NA | NA | TRBV29-1 | CSVGVGGVNQPQHF | TGCAGCGTTGGGGTTGGCGGGGTCAATCAGCCCCAGCATTTT
TRBJ2-5 | NA | once | TRBV5-1 | CASSLSVPGFGETQYF | TGCGCCAGCAGCTTGAGTGTCCCGGGGTTCGGGGAGACCCAGTACTTC
TRBJ2-3 | NA | NA | TRBV7-2 | CASSPRHVSTDTQYF | TGTGCCAGCAGCCCCAGACATGTTAGCACAGATACGCAGTATTTT
TRBJ2-1 | NA | once | TRBV11-2 | CASSGSKAADRGSYNEQFF | TGTGCCAGCAGCGGGTCGAAGGCTGCAGATCGGGGCTCCTACAATGAGCAGTTCTTC
TRBJ1-1 | NA | NA | TRBV3-1/TRBV3-2 | CASSQDRTGPKF | TGTGCCAGCAGCCAAGATCGAACAGGCCCAAAGTTT
TRBJ1-6 | NA | NA | TRBV10-3 | CAISGGMLGEASINSPLHF | TGTGCCATCAGTGGTGGAATGTTAGGGGAAGCATCAATTAATTCACCCCTCCACTTT
TRBJ1-2 | TRBD1 | few | TRBV28 | CASRQGEGYTF | TGTGCCAGCAGACAGGGGGAGGGCTACACCTTC
TRBJ1-1 | NA | NA | TRBV12-3/TRBV12-4 | CATTEGSEAFF | TGTGCCACTACGGAGGGCTCTGAAGCTTTCTTT
TRBJ2-3 | TRBD1 | few | TRBV6-5 | CASRPQGDSTDTQYF | TGTGCCAGCAGACCACAGGGGGATAGCACAGATACGCAGTATTTT
TRBJ2-7 | NA | NA | TRBV12-3/TRBV12-4 | CASSKTGLEQYF | TGTGCCAGCAGCAAAACAGGGCTTGAGCAGTACTTC
TRBJ2-2 | NA | NA | TRBV11-1 | CASSLWGGELFF | TGTGCCAGCAGCTTATGGGGAGGCGAGCTGTTTTTT
TRBJ2-2 | TRBD2 | NA | TRBV9 | CASSVRTSGVGTGELFF | TGTGCCAGCAGCGTGCGGACTAGCGGGGTGGGCACCGGGGAGCTGTTTTTT
TRBJ1-5 | TRBD1 | NA | TRBV6-1 | CASSGGTGKRYQPQHF | TGTGCCAGCAGTGGGGGGACAGGTAAACGGTATCAGCCCCAGCATTTT
TRBJ1-4 | TRBD1 | NA | TRBV25-1 | CASSRSGGYEKLFF | TGTGCCAGCAGTCGATCAGGGGGCTATGAAAAACTGTTTTTT
TRBJ1-1 | NA | NA | TRBV27 | CASSSEGPFTEAFF | TGTGCCAGCAGTTCGGAGGGGCCATTCACTGAAGCTTTCTTT
TRBJ2-1 | TRBD2 | NA | TRBV2 | CASSAPSGGANEQFF | TGTGCCAGCAGCGCCCCTAGCGGGGGGGCGAATGAGCAGTTCTTC
TRBJ1-1 | NA | once | TRBV18 | CASSQNGQNTEAFF | TGTGCCAGCTCACAAAATGGACAGAACACTGAAGCTTTCTTT
TRBJ2-1 | NA | NA | TRBV27 | CASSLYRADEQFF | TGTGCCAGCAGTTTATACAGGGCGGATGAGCAGTTCTTC
TRBJ2-7 | NA | once | TRBV7-6 | CASSLVLHSYEQYF | TGTGCCAGCAGCTTAGTACTGCACTCCTACGAGCAGTACTTC
TRBJ2-1 | TRBD2 | NA | TRBV10-3 | CAISEPPTSGTNNEQFF | TGTGCCATCAGTGAGCCTCCGACTAGCGGGACGAACAATGAGCAGTTCTTC
TRBJ1-5 | TRBD1 | NA | TRBV6-5 | CASSKQGPGQPQHF | TGTGCCAGCAGTAAACAGGGGCCGGGTCAGCCCCAGCATTTT
TRBJ1-5 | NA | NA | TRBV27 | CASSLLGVNNQPQHF | TGTGCCAGCAGTTTGCTGGGAGTAAACAATCAGCCCCAGCATTTT
TRBJ1-2 | TRBD1 | NA | TRBV27 | CASRRTGGGYGYTF | TGTGCCAGCAGAAGGACAGGGGGGGGCTATGGCTACACCTTC
TRBJ1-1 | NA | once | TRBV3-1/TRBV3-2 | CASSQDPRGIEAFF | TGTGCCAGCAGCCAAGACCCTCGGGGAATTGAAGCTTTCTTT
TRBJ1-1 | NA | NA | TRBV7-9 | CASSLMGALGEAFF | TGTGCCAGCAGCTTAATGGGGGCGTTAGGGGAAGCTTTCTTT
TRBJ2-7 | NA | NA | TRBV28 | CASSPQDYGEQYF | TGTGCCAGCAGTCCCCAGGACTATGGCGAGCAGTACTTC
TRBJ1-2 | TRBD1 | NA | TRBV3-1/TRBV3-2 | CASSPRDRVHGYTF | TGTGCCAGCAGCCCCAGGGACAGGGTACATGGCTACACCTTC
TRBJ1-6 | NA | NA | TRBV5-5 | CASSTVERYSPLHF | TGTGCCAGCAGTACGGTCGAAAGATATTCACCCCTCCACTTT
TRBJ1-2 | NA | NA | TRBV10-3 | CAISGQGQSSDYTF | TGTGCCATCAGTGGGCAGGGTCAGTCGAGCGACTACACCTTC
TRBJ1-1 | TRBD1 | NA | TRBV9 | CASSPQGYLAEAFF | TGTGCCAGCAGCCCACAGGGGTATTTGGCTGAAGCTTTCTTT
TRBJ2-7 | NA | few | TRBV30 | CAAGSGLGTSEQYF | TGTGCCGCTGGCAGCGGGTTAGGGACCTCCGAGCAGTACTTC
TRBJ2-5 | TRBD1 | NA | TRBV19 | CASSPRPDRVGETQYF | TGTGCCAGTAGTCCTCGCCCCGACAGGGTTGGAGAGACCCAGTACTTC
TRBJ2-7 | NA | NA | TRBV5-6 | CASSLATSRYEQYF | TGTGCCAGCAGCTTGGCGACTAGTCGGTACGAGCAGTACTTC
TRBJ1-6 | NA | NA | TRBV2 | CASSEREYGSPLHF | TGTGCCAGCAGTGAGAGAGAGTACGGTTCACCCCTCCACTTT
TRBJ2-5 | TRBD2 | NA | TRBV15 | CATSRTSGREGFMETQYF | TGTGCCACCAGCAGGACGTCTGGGCGGGAGGGCTTTATGGAGACCCAGTACTTC
TRBJ2-1 | NA | NA | TRBV15 | CATSGGPSGYNEQFF | TGTGCCACCAGCGGGGGGCCTAGCGGTTACAATGAGCAGTTCTTC
TRBJ1-1 | NA | NA | TRBV6-5 | CASRKDLNTEAFF | TGTGCCAGCAGGAAAGACTTGAACACTGAAGCTTTCTTT